One and the same sample provided the 21 T cell receptor beta chains below, sequenced in a study of blood T cell repertoires in COVID-19. Here immunoSEQ multiplex PCR was the method, and the copy in TCRdb shows in-frame clones only, minus some. The table includes 60,000 or so clones, 87% detected once. The sequencing input was peripheral blood. The origin of the receptors is a man aged 55-75 years with active or convalescent COVID-19.

This sequence joins TRBV19 and TRBJ2-7, with 7 nucleotides matching TRBD1. The V gene's germline CDR1 is LNHDA and CDR2 SQIVND (reference sequence). The CDR3 loop spans 15 amino acids. V was clipped by 5 bases and J by 2 bases; unmatched bases: 9. The CDR3 nucleotides are TGTGCCAGTAGTGTCAACAGGGGCCCTACCTACGAGCAGTACTTC. Its protein is CASSVNRGPTYEQYF.

This sequence joins TRBV28 and TRBJ1-2, with D tentatively TRBD1 (5 bases). The V end lost 6 bases, the J end lost 4 bases, and 15 bases lay between the germline ends. The CDR3 has 14 amino acids. Germline assignment: CDR1 MDHEN and CDR2 SYDVKM. The CDR3 nucleotides are TGTGCCAGCAGGGGTGAACGGGACTCCTATGGCTACACCTTC. Translation: CASRGERDSYGYTF.

The rearrangement links TRBV19 to TRBJ1-2; unclear D gene. The CDR3 contains 13 residues. Trimming took off 0 bases at V and 8 bases at J, with 10 bases between the two ends. The V gene's germline CDR1 is LNHDA and CDR2 SQIVND (reference sequence). CDR3 sequence: CASSIDSTRGYTF. CDR3 bases: TGTGCCAGTAGTATAGACTCGACAAGGGGCTACACCTTC.

V is TRBV28 and J is TRBJ1-1, with TRBD1 matching 10 bases. J was trimmed by 5 bases and V by 6 bases; bases with no gene match: 12. The CDR3 runs to 16 residues. Germline V CDR1 and CDR2: MDHEN, SYDVKM. The CDR3 DNA reads TGTGCCAGCAGCTACGACAGGGGGCGCATGCGGACTGAAGCTTTCTTT. It encodes CASSYDRGRMRTEAFF. The full variable domain, with the rest looked up from reference TRBV28 and TRBJ1-1, is DVKVTQSSRYLVKRTGEKVFLECVQDMDHENMFWYRQDPGLGLRLIYFSYDVKMKEKGDIPEGYSVSREKKERFSLILESASTNQTSMYLCASSYDRGRMRTEAFFGQGTRLTVV.

The rearrangement links TRBV7-9 to TRBJ2-1; 10 nucleotides match TRBD2. V lost 4 bases to trimming and J lost 2 bases; unmatched junction nucleotides: 5. The CDR3 covers 16 residues. Germline CDR1 reads SEHNR; CDR2 reads FQNEAQ (reference sequence). CDR3 residues: CASSSTLAGAYNEQFF. The CDR3 DNA follows: TGTGCCAGCAGCTCAACTCTAGCGGGAGCCTACAATGAGCAGTTCTTC. The whole variable domain, filled in from reference TRBV7-9 and TRBJ2-1, reads DTGVSQNPRHKITKRGQNVTFRCDPISEHNRLYWYRQTLGQGPEFLTYFQNEAQLEKSRLLSDRFSAERPKGSFSTLEIQRTEQGDSAMYLCASSSTLAGAYNEQFFGPGTRLTVL.

The chain employs TRBV10-1 and TRBJ2-7; 8 nucleotides agree with TRBD2. The junction had 3 bases not matched to a gene; V was cut back by 2 bases and J by 0 bases. The CDR3 loop spans 15 amino acids. Germline loops: CDR1 WNHNN, CDR2 SYGVQD (reference sequence). CDR3 sequence (DNA): TGCGCCAGCAGTGAGGAGACTAGCGCCTCCTACGAGCAGTACTTC. It yields the protein CASSEETSASYEQYF.

This rearrangement joins TRBV28 to TRBJ2-7; TRBD1 aligns across 9 bases. V lost 5 bases and J lost 3; bases outside the gene matches: 8. The CDR3 is 15 residues long. The germline V gene has CDR1 MDHEN and CDR2 SYDVKM. The CDR3 loop reads CASSPSQTGGYEQYF. In DNA form, the CDR3 reads TGTGCCAGCAGTCCAAGTCAGACAGGGGGCTACGAGCAGTACTTC.

CDR3 sequence: CASSRRVDNEQFF. The CDR3, as DNA: TGCGCCAGCAGCCGCCGGGTAGATAATGAGCAGTTCTTC. The V and J genes are TRBV4-1 and TRBJ2-1; D unclear. Germline V lookup: CDR1 MGHRA, CDR2 YSYEKL. The CDR3 is 13 amino acids. Trimming removed 4 bases from V and 7 bases from J, with 11 bases in between.

The genes are TRBV5-1 and TRBJ1-6; 9 bases align to TRBD1. The CDR3 sequence is 14 residues long. With 4 bases clipped from V and 9 bases from J, the junction kept 5 bases outside the gene matches. From germline, CDR1 is SGHRS and CDR2 YFSETQ. The CDR3 sequence is CASSLKGQGSPLHF. The CDR3 DNA is TGCGCCAGCAGCCTAAAGGGACAGGGTTCACCCCTCCACTTT.

V usage is TRBV13 and J usage is TRBJ1-2; no reliable D call. The CDR3 covers 14 residues. Trimming cost V 3 bases and J 7 bases, with 15 bases left between them. Germline CDR1 reads PRHDT; CDR2 reads FYEKMQ (reference sequence). The CDR3 DNA follows: TGTGCCAGCAGCTTTGGAGGAGTACCCACTGGCTACACCTTC. This codes for CASSFGGVPTGYTF.

The chain is built from TRBV6-2 or TRBV6-3 and TRBJ2-3; TRBD2 aligns across 16 bases. Germline loops: CDR1 MNHEY, CDR2 SVGEGT. There are 16 residues in the CDR3. The ends lost 5 bases at V and 4 bases at J; junction bases unmatched: 3. The CDR3 DNA reads TGTGCCAGCAGTCTGGGACTAGCGGGAGGGTCAGATACGCAGTATTTT. It translates to CASSLGLAGGSDTQYF.

This clone was recorded only once. This chain uses TRBV7-3 with TRBJ1-1; the D gene is possibly TRBD1 (5 bases). The CDR3 has 13 amino acids. Germline CDR1 SGHTA, CDR2 FQGTGA. Trimming pared 4 bases from V and 2 bases from J, leaving 8 bases between. The CDR3 loop reads CASSYDRNTEAFF. The CDR3 bases are TGTGCCAGCAGCTATGACAGAAACACTGAAGCTTTCTTT.

Only one count was recorded for this clone. The V and J genes are TRBV9 and TRBJ1-1, with 7 bases aligning to TRBD1. CDR1 SGDLS and CDR2 YYNGEE come from the germline V gene. This CDR3 comprises 14 residues. V trimming: 0 bases; J trimming: 1 base; junction bases outside the gene matches: 0. The CDR3 nucleotides are TGTGCCAGCAGCGTAGACAGGGGGAACACTGAAGCTTTCTTT. Its protein product is CASSVDRGNTEAFF.

The chain couples TRBV20-1 to TRBJ1-5; no firm D call. This CDR3 has 14 residues. CDR1 is DFQATT and CDR2 is SNEGSKA in the germline V gene (reference sequence). V shed 6 bases and J shed 0 bases, with 12 bases lying between them. CDR3 bases: TGCAGTGCCAGTTCGGCGGATAGCAATCAGCCCCAGCATTTT. It yields the protein CSASSADSNQPQHF.

This rearrangement joins TRBV5-6 to TRBJ1-3; the D is unclear. The germline V gene encodes CDR1 SGHDT and CDR2 YYEEEE. The CDR3 consists of 15 residues. V was clipped by 2 bases and J by 2 bases, with 11 bases between them. For the CDR3, the DNA is TGTGCCAGCAGCTTTGTTAGAGGCGCTGGAAACACCATATATTTT. As protein: CASSFVRGAGNTIYF.

This chain joins TRBV5-1 and TRBJ2-7, with 14 bases lining up with TRBD2. The CDR3 has 19 residues. The V and J ends lost 4 bases and 1 base, in that order; junction bases with no gene match: 13. Per the germline V gene, CDR1 is SGHRS and CDR2 is YFSETQ. CDR3 sequence: CASSPRTSGGPLDSYEQYF. The CDR3 DNA sequence: TGCGCCAGCAGCCCGCGGACTAGCGGGGGGCCACTCGATTCCTACGAGCAGTACTTC.

This chain uses TRBV7-3 with TRBJ2-3; 8 bases are shared with TRBD1. Losses at the gene ends were 4 bases for V and 3 bases for J; bases not matched to a gene: 6. This CDR3 spans 15 amino acids. The germline V gene encodes CDR1 SGHTA and CDR2 FQGTGA. Here the CDR3 DNA reads TGTGCCAGCAGCTCGGGACAGGAGAAGACAGATACGCAGTATTTT. Protein product: CASSSGQEKTDTQYF. The whole variable domain, remainder taken from reference TRBV7-3 and TRBJ2-3, is GAGVSQTPSNKVTEKGKYVELRCDPISGHTALYWYRQSLGQGPEFLIYFQGTGAADDSGLPNDRFFAVRPEGSVSTLKIQRTERGDSAVYLCASSSGQEKTDTQYFGPGTRLTVL.

This chain joins TRBV19 and TRBJ2-7; 11 nucleotides match TRBD1. Germline lookup yields CDR1 LNHDA and CDR2 SQIVND (reference sequence). The CDR3 has 12 residues. Trimming removed 9 bases from V and 7 bases from J; junction bases left unmatched: 5. The CDR3: CASRDRGGEQYF. The CDR3 DNA is TGTGCCAGCCGGGACAGGGGGGGGGAGCAGTACTTC.

The chain links TRBV14 to TRBJ2-3; TRBD1 aligns across 8 bases. V lost 4 bases to trimming and J lost 3 bases; unmatched junction nucleotides: 9. This CDR3 has 16 residues. CDR1 and CDR2 from the germline V gene are SGHDN and FVKESK. The CDR3 sequence is CASSLDRGTTTDTQYF. The CDR3 bases are TGTGCCAGCAGCCTCGACAGGGGTACTACAACAGATACGCAGTATTTT.

This chain joins TRBV19 and TRBJ1-4, with 11 bases that match TRBD1. V was pared by 8 bases and J by 7 bases, with 6 bases of the junction left unmatched. CDR3 length equals 14 residues. Germline V gives CDR1 LNHDA, CDR2 SQIVND (reference sequence). The CDR3 region has the DNA TGTGCCAGTGGGGACAGGGGGAGCGGTGAAAAACTGTTTTTT. Protein sequence: CASGDRGSGEKLFF.

This clone turned up a few times. The chain couples TRBV6-4 to TRBJ1-2, with D perhaps matching TRBD1 (5 bases). The V end was cut by 0 bases, the J end by 4 bases, with 6 bases between. The germline V gene encodes CDR1 MRHNA and CDR2 SNTAGT. The CDR3 loop spans 13 amino acids. The CDR3 spells CASSDSGGYGYTF. CDR3 nucleotides: TGTGCCAGCAGTGACTCCGGGGGCTATGGCTACACCTTC.